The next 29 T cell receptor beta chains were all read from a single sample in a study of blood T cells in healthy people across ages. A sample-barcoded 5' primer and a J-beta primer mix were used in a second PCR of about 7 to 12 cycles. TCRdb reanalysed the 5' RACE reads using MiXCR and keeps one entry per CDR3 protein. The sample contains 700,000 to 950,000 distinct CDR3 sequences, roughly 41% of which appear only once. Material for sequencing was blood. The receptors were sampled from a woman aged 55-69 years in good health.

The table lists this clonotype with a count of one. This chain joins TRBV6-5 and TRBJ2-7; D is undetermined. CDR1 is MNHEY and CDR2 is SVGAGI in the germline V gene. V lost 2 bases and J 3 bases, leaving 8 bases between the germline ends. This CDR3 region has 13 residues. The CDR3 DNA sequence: TGTGCCAGCAGTTACCGGGTTAACTACGAGCAGTACTTC. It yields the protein CASSYRVNYEQYF.

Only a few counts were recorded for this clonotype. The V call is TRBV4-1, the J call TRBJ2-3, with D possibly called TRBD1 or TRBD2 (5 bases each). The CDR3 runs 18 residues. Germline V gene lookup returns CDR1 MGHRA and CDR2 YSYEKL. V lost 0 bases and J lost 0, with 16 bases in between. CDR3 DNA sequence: TGCGCCAGCAGCCAAGATCACAAGGGACGTACTAGCACAGATACGCAGTATTTT. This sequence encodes CASSQDHKGRTSTDTQYF.

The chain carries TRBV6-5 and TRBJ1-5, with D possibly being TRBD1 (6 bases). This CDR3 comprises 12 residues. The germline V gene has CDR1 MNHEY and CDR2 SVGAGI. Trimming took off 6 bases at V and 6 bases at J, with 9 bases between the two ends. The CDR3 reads CASRTGTQPQHF. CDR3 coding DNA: TGTGCCAGCAGAACAGGGACTCAGCCCCAGCATTTT.

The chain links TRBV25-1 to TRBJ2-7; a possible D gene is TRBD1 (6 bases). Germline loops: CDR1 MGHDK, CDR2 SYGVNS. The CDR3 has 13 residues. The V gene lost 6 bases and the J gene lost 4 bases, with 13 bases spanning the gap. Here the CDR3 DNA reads TGTGCCAGCAGGGACAGCGCTCGATACGAGCAGTACTTC. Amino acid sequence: CASRDSARYEQYF.

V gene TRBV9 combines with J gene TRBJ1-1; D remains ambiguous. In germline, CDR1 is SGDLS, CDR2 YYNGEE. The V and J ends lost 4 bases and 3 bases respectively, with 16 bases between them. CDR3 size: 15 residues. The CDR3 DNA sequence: TGTGCCAGCAGCCCCCACGAGGAGGGTTACACTGAAGCTTTCTTT. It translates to CASSPHEEGYTEAFF.

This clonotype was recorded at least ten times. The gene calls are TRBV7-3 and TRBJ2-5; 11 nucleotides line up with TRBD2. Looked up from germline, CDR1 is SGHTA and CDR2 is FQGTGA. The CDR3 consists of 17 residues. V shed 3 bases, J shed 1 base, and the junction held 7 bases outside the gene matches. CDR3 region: CASSFGPSGRSQETQYF. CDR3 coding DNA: TGTGCCAGCAGCTTTGGCCCTAGCGGGAGGAGCCAAGAGACCCAGTACTTC.

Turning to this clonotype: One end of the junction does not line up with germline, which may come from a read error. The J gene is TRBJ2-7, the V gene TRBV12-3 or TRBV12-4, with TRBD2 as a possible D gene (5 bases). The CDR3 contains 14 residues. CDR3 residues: CVSSLNSDSYEQYF. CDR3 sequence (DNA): TGTGTCAGCAGTTTGAATAGCGACTCCTACGAGCAGTACTTC.

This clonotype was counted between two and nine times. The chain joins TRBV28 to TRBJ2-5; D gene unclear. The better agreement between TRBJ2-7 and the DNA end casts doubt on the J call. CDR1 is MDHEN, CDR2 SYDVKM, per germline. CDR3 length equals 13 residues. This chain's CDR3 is CASSRPPRHEQYF. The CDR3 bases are TGTGCCAGCTCCAGGCCCCCCAGGCACGAGCAGTACTTC.

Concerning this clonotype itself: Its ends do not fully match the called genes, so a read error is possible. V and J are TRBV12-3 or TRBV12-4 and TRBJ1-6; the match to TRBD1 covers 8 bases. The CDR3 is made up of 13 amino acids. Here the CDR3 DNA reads TGTGCCAGCACTTTACAGGGGGGTTCACCCCTCCACTTT. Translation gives CASTLQGGSPLHF.

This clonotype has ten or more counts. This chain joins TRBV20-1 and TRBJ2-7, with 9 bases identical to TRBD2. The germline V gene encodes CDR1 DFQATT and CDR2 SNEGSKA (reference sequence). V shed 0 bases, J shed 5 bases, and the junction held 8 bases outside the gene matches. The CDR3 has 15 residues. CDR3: CSARDQLAGFHEQYF. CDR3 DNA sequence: TGCAGTGCTAGAGATCAGCTAGCGGGATTCCACGAGCAGTACTTC.

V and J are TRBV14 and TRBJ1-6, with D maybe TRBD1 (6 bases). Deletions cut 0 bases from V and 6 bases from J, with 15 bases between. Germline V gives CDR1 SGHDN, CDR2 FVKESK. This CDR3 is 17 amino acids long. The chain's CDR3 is CASSQESRGLGNSPLHF. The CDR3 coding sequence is TGTGCCAGCAGCCAAGAATCCAGGGGTCTTGGTAATTCACCCCTCCACTTT.

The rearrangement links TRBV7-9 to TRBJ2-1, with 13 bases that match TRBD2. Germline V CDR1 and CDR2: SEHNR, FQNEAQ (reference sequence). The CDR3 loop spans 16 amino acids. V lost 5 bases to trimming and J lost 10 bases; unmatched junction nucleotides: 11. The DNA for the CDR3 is TGTGCCAGCAGCAAGGGACTAGCGGGACAAAGAATGGAGCAGTTCTTC. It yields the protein CASSKGLAGQRMEQFF.

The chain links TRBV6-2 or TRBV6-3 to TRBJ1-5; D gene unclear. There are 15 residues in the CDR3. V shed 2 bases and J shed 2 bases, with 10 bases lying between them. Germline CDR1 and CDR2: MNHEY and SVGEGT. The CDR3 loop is CASSYATRGNQPQHF. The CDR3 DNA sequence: TGTGCCAGCAGTTACGCGACAAGGGGCAATCAGCCCCAGCATTTT.

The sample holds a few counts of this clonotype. The CDR3 region has the DNA TGCAGCGTTGGCGGACTCACAAGCACAGATACGCAGTATTTT. Amino acids: CSVGGLTSTDTQYF. The chain carries TRBV29-1 and TRBJ2-3; a weak D match, TRBD2 (5 bases). CDR1 and CDR2 (germline): SQVTM, ANQGSEA. CDR3 length: 14 amino acids. The V end lost 4 bases, the J end lost 0 bases, and 11 bases lay between the germline ends.

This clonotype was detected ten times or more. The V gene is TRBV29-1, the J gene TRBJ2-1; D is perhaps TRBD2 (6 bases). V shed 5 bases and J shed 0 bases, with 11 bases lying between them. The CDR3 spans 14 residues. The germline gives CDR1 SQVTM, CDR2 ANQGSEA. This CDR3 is CSVPRESSYNEQFF. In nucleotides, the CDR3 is TGCAGCGTTCCACGGGAGAGCTCCTACAATGAGCAGTTCTTC.

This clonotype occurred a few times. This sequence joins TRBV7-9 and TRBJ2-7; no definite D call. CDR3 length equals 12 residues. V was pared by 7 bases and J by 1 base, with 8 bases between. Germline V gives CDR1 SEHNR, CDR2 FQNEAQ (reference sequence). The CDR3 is CASTPPSYEQYF. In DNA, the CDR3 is TGTGCCAGCACCCCGCCTTCCTACGAGCAGTACTTC. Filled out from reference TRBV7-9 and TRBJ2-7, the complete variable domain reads DTGVSQNPRHKITKRGQNVTFRCDPISEHNRLYWYRQTLGQGPEFLTYFQNEAQLEKSRLLSDRFSAERPKGSFSTLEIQRTEQGDSAMYLCASTPPSYEQYFGPGTRLTVT.

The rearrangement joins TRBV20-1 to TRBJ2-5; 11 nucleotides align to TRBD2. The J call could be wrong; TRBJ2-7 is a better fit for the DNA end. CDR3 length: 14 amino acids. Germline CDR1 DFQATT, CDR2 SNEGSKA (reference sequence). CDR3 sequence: CSAANSGGAGEQYF. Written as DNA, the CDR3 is TGCAGTGCGGCAAATAGCGGGGGGGCCGGCGAGCAGTACTTC.

The CDR3 is CASSLAPGQGDYTF. The CDR3 nucleotides are TGCGCCAGCAGCTTGGCTCCGGGACAGGGCGACTACACCTTC. The rearrangement uses TRBV5-1 and TRBJ1-2; 9 positions match TRBD1. The CDR3 runs to 14 residues. Germline V gene sequence: CDR1 SGHRS, CDR2 YFSETQ. Trimming at V came to 0 bases and at J to 10 bases, leaving 7 bases not matched to a gene.

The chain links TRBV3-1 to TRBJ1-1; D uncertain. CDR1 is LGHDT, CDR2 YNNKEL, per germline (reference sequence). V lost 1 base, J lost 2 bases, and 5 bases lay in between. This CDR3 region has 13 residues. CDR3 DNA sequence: TGTGCCAGCAGCCAAGCACGAAACACTGAAGCTTTCTTT. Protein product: CASSQARNTEAFF.

The CDR3 protein is CSVRTGGLVQPQHF. The CDR3 nucleotides are TGCAGCGTTAGGACAGGGGGCCTGGTTCAGCCCCAGCATTTT. The chain carries TRBV29-1 and TRBJ1-5, with 11 bases aligning to TRBD1. CDR1 is SQVTM, CDR2 ANQGSEA, per germline. The ends lost 5 bases at V and 6 bases at J; junction bases unmatched: 6. The CDR3 loop spans 14 amino acids.

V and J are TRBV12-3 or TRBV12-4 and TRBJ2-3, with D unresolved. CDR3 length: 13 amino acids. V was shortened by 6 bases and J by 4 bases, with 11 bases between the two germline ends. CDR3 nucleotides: TGTGCCAGCAGCACAGTGGCTGCAGATACGCAGTATTTT. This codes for CASSTVAADTQYF.

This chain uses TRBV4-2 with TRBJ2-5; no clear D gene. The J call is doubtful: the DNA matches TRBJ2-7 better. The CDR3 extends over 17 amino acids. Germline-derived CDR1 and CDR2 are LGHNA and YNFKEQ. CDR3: CASSQDLRPDQNYEQYF. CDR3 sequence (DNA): TGTGCCAGCAGCCAAGACTTACGCCCCGATCAAAACTACGAGCAGTACTTC.

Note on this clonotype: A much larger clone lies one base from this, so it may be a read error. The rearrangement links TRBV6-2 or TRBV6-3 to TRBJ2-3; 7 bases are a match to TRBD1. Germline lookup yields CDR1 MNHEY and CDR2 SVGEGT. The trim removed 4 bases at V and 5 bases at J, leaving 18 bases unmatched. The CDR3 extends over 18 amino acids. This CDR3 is CASSWPMRQGQAQDTQYF. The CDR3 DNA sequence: TGTGCCAGCAGTTGGCCAATGAGACAGGGACAAGCTCAAGATACGCAGTATTTT.

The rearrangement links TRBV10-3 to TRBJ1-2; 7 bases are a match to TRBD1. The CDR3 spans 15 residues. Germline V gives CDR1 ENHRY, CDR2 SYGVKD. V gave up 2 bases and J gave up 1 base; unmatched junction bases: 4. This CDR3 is CAISETGQDNYGYTF. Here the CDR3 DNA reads TGTGCCATCAGTGAGACCGGACAGGATAACTATGGCTACACCTTC.

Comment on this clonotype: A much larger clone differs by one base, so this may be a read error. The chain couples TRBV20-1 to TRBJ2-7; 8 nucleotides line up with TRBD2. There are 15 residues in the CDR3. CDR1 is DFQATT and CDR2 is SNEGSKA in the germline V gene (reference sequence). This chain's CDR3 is CSAATSKRGWYGQYF. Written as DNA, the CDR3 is TGCAGTGCTGCTACCTCTAAGCGGGGGTGGTACGGGCAGTACTTC.

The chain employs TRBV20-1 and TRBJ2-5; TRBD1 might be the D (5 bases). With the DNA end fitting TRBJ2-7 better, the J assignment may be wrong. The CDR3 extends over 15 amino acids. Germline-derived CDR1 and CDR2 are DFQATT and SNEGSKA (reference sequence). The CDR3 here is CSARVFRAGQNEQYF. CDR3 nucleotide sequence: TGCAGTGCTAGAGTTTTTCGGGCAGGGCAAAACGAGCAGTACTTC.

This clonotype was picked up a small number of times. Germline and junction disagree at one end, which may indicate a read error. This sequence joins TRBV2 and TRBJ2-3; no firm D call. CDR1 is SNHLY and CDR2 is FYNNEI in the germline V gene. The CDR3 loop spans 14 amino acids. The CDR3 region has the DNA TGTGCCAGCAGTGTAAACCAGCCTACAGATATGCAGTATTTT. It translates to CASSVNQPTDMQYF.

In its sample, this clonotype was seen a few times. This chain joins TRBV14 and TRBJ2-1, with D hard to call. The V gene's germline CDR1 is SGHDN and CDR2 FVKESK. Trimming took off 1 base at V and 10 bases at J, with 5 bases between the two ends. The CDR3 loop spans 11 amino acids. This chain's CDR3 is CASSQGAEQFF. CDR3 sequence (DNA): TGTGCCAGCAGCCAAGGAGCCGAGCAGTTCTTC. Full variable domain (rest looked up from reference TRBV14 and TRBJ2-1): EAGVTQFPSHSVIEKGQTVTLRCDPISGHDNLYWYRRVMGKEIKFLLHFVKESKQDESGMPNNRFLAERTGGTYSTLKVQPAELEDSGVYFCASSQGAEQFFGPGTRLTVL.

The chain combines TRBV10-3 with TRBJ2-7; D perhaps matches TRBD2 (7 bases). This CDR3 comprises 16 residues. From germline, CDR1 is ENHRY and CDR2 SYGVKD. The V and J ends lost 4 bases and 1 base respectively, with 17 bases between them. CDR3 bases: TGTGCCATCAGTGGGGGGGCGGGAGAAGGTTCCTACGAGCAGTACTTC. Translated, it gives CAISGGAGEGSYEQYF.